This is a list of T cell receptor beta chains from one sample in a study of blood T cell repertoires in COVID-19. This table comes from immunoSEQ multiplex PCR, and its TCRdb copy is limited to in-frame clones, with some not included. The profile covers about 280,000 clones, with 65% to 90% appearing a single time and roughly 13% taken by the ten largest. Sequencing input: peripheral blood. These receptors all stem from a woman between 65 and 79 years old with COVID-19, enrolled during active disease. The CDR3 runs from the conserved cysteine through the conserved F or W. D genes are given only for firm matches. Clone sizes are given selectively: once, few, many, or a class where the clone is expanded.

V: TRBV13; size: once; D: -; J: TRBJ1-1; CDR3: CASSPTRGEAFF; DNA: TGTGCCAGCAGCCCAACAAGGGGGGAAGCTTTCTTT
V: TRBV19; size: -; D: -; J: TRBJ1-1; CDR3: CASSIGRGWGNTEAFF; DNA: TGTGCCAGTAGTATTGGGAGGGGCTGGGGGAACACTGAAGCTTTCTTT
V: TRBV5-1; size: -; D: -; J: TRBJ1-1; CDR3: CASSNTGNTEAFF; DNA: TGCGCCAGCAGCAACACAGGGAACACTGAAGCTTTCTTT
V: TRBV3-1/TRBV3-2; size: -; D: -; J: TRBJ2-7; CDR3: CASSQEGQGEQYF; DNA: TGTGCCAGCAGCCAAGAGGGGCAGGGTGAGCAGTACTTC
V: TRBV6-2/TRBV6-3; size: -; D: -; J: TRBJ1-1; CDR3: CASSPGDEGGTEAFF; DNA: TGTGCCAGCAGTCCAGGAGATGAGGGTGGCACTGAAGCTTTCTTT
V: TRBV11-2; size: once; D: -; J: TRBJ2-1; CDR3: CASSLGTLYEQFF; DNA: TGTGCCAGCAGCTTGGGGACACTCTATGAGCAGTTCTTC
V: TRBV7-9; size: -; D: -; J: TRBJ2-2; CDR3: CASSSFGGRNTGELFF; DNA: TGTGCCAGCAGCTCTTTCGGGGGGCGGAACACCGGGGAGCTGTTTTTT
V: TRBV2; size: -; D: -; J: TRBJ1-2; CDR3: CASSEEQGTGRCTF; DNA: TGTGCCAGCAGTGAAGAACAGGGCACGGGACGATGCACCTTC
V: TRBV24-1; size: few; D: -; J: TRBJ1-2; CDR3: CATGGDYGYTF; DNA: TGTGCCACCGGAGGGGACTATGGCTACACCTTC
V: TRBV6-5; size: -; D: -; J: TRBJ1-1; CDR3: CASSYTGLNTEAFF; DNA: TGTGCCAGCAGTTATACAGGCCTGAACACTGAAGCTTTCTTT
V: TRBV7-9; size: -; D: -; J: TRBJ1-1; CDR3: CASSSTGLMNTEAFF; DNA: TGTGCCAGCAGCTCGACAGGCCTCATGAACACTGAAGCTTTCTTT
V: TRBV6-5; size: -; D: -; J: TRBJ1-2; CDR3: CASSYGTGGYTF; DNA: TGTGCCAGCAGTTACGGGACTGGCGGCTACACCTTC
V: TRBV5-1; size: -; D: TRBD2; J: TRBJ2-3; CDR3: CASSSGLATDTQYF; DNA: TGCGCCAGCAGCTCGGGACTAGCCACAGATACGCAGTATTTT
V: TRBV10-1; size: -; D: -; J: TRBJ1-1; CDR3: CATAEGMNTEAFF; DNA: TGCGCCACGGCGGAGGGGATGAACACTGAAGCTTTCTTT
V: TRBV3-1/TRBV3-2; size: -; D: -; J: TRBJ2-5; CDR3: CASSQGVLAGTETQYF; DNA: TGTGCCAGCAGCCAAGGGGTACTGGCGGGGACAGAGACCCAGTACTTC
V: TRBV7-3; size: -; D: -; J: TRBJ2-2; CDR3: CARWGENTGELFF; DNA: TGTGCCAGGTGGGGGGAGAACACCGGGGAGCTGTTTTTT
V: TRBV5-1; size: -; D: TRBD1; J: TRBJ1-3; CDR3: CASQGGAGNTIYF; DNA: TGCGCCAGCCAGGGGGGCGCTGGAAACACCATATATTTT
V: TRBV5-8; size: -; D: -; J: TRBJ1-2; CDR3: CASSLGEGGTYGYTF; DNA: TGTGCCAGCAGCCTGGGAGAGGGTGGGACTTATGGCTACACCTTC
V: TRBV5-1; size: few; D: -; J: TRBJ1-1; CDR3: CASSFAGGSTEAFF; DNA: TGCGCCAGCAGCTTCGCGGGGGGCTCAACTGAAGCTTTCTTT
V: TRBV7-8; size: -; D: TRBD1; J: TRBJ1-6; CDR3: CASSLAAQGESPLHF; DNA: TGTGCCAGCAGCTTAGCTGCCCAGGGGGAATCACCCCTCCACTTT
V: TRBV5-1; size: -; D: -; J: TRBJ1-3; CDR3: CASSLLPQGHGNTIYF; DNA: TGCGCCAGCAGCTTATTACCGCAGGGCCATGGAAACACCATATATTTT
V: TRBV5-1; size: -; D: -; J: TRBJ2-5; CDR3: CASSPAVAQGPQGTQYF; DNA: TGCGCCAGCAGTCCCGCCGTCGCACAGGGCCCCCAAGGGACCCAGTACTTC
V: TRBV2; size: -; D: -; J: TRBJ2-1; CDR3: CASSAIRDEQFF; DNA: TGTGCCAGCAGTGCTATACGGGATGAGCAGTTCTTC
V: TRBV5-1; size: -; D: -; J: TRBJ2-7; CDR3: CASSSQGFYEQYF; DNA: TGCGCCAGCAGCTCCCAGGGGTTCTACGAGCAGTACTTC
V: TRBV19; size: -; D: -; J: TRBJ1-1; CDR3: CASSDPGIYTEAFF; DNA: TGTGCCAGTAGTGACCCAGGGATTTACACTGAAGCTTTCTTT
V: TRBV5-1; size: few; D: TRBD1; J: TRBJ1-1; CDR3: CASSLQGAEAFF; DNA: TGCGCCAGCAGCTTGCAGGGGGCTGAAGCTTTCTTT
V: TRBV7-9; size: -; D: TRBD1; J: TRBJ1-3; CDR3: CASSPRGGQGDTIYF; DNA: TGTGCCAGCAGCCCCCGGGGGGGACAGGGAGACACCATATATTTT
V: TRBV7-2; size: -; D: -; J: TRBJ2-3; CDR3: CASSPSGGRGDTQYF; DNA: TGTGCCAGCAGCCCCTCGGGGGGCCGGGGAGATACGCAGTATTTT
V: TRBV10-3; size: -; D: TRBD1; J: TRBJ1-5; CDR3: CAISGTGGLSQPQHF; DNA: TGTGCCATCAGTGGGACAGGGGGCCTGAGTCAGCCCCAGCATTTT
V: TRBV7-3; size: -; D: -; J: TRBJ1-2; CDR3: CASSLSGLRGYTF; DNA: TGTGCCAGCAGCTTATCGGGACTCCGTGGCTACACCTTC
V: TRBV7-2; size: -; D: TRBD1; J: TRBJ1-5; CDR3: CASSRGQGGYQPQHF; DNA: TGTGCCAGCAGCCGTGGACAGGGGGGCTATCAGCCCCAGCATTTT
V: TRBV29-1; size: few; D: TRBD1; J: TRBJ2-7; CDR3: CSVTGDSVNEQYF; DNA: TGCAGCGTCACAGGGGATAGCGTCAACGAGCAGTACTTC
V: TRBV2; size: -; D: -; J: TRBJ1-5; CDR3: CASNLRRLGDQPQHF; DNA: TGTGCCAGCAACCTAAGGAGGCTTGGGGATCAGCCCCAGCATTTT
V: TRBV30; size: -; D: TRBD1; J: TRBJ2-5; CDR3: CAWDGGQYQETQYF; DNA: TGTGCCTGGGATGGGGGACAGTACCAAGAGACCCAGTACTTC
V: TRBV5-1; size: -; D: -; J: TRBJ2-1; CDR3: CASSTGPYNEQFF; DNA: TGCGCCAGCAGCACAGGGCCTTACAATGAGCAGTTCTTC
V: TRBV28; size: -; D: TRBD1; J: TRBJ2-4; CDR3: CASSLGPGQGNIQYF; DNA: TGTGCCAGCAGTTTAGGACCGGGACAGGGAAACATTCAGTACTTC
V: TRBV5-8; size: -; D: TRBD1; J: TRBJ1-2; CDR3: CASSLGLPGTGLGGYTF; DNA: TGTGCCAGCAGCTTGGGATTACCCGGGACAGGGCTGGGCGGCTACACCTTC
V: TRBV7-9; size: -; D: -; J: TRBJ1-3; CDR3: CASSSTDSGNTIYF; DNA: TGTGCCAGCAGCTCGACAGATTCTGGAAACACCATATATTTT
V: TRBV27; size: -; D: -; J: TRBJ1-1; CDR3: CASSPETGSTEAFF; DNA: TGTGCCAGCAGTCCGGAGACAGGCAGCACTGAAGCTTTCTTT
V: TRBV6-5; size: once; D: TRBD1; J: TRBJ1-2; CDR3: CASSLDLTGGYGYTF; DNA: TGTGCCAGCAGTCTTGACCTGACAGGGGGTTATGGCTACACCTTC
V: TRBV2; size: -; D: TRBD2; J: TRBJ2-7; CDR3: CASNGEGYYEQYF; DNA: TGTGCCAGCAACGGGGAGGGATACTACGAGCAGTACTTC
V: TRBV10-3; size: -; D: TRBD2; J: TRBJ2-3; CDR3: CAVGTSGGADTQYF; DNA: TGTGCCGTAGGGACTAGCGGGGGGGCAGATACGCAGTATTTT
V: TRBV19; size: -; D: -; J: TRBJ2-7; CDR3: CASGGSTYEQYF; DNA: TGTGCCAGTGGAGGATCGACCTACGAGCAGTACTTC
V: TRBV7-8; size: -; D: -; J: TRBJ1-5; CDR3: CASSGGWEPQHF; DNA: TGTGCCAGCAGCGGGGGGTGGGAACCCCAGCATTTT
V: TRBV27; size: -; D: -; J: TRBJ2-7; CDR3: CASSYDGVNYEQYF; DNA: TGTGCCAGCAGTTATGACGGAGTAAACTACGAGCAGTACTTC
V: TRBV6-1; size: -; D: TRBD1; J: TRBJ2-1; CDR3: CASSEETGVEQFF; DNA: TGTGCCAGCAGTGAAGAGACAGGGGTTGAGCAGTTCTTC
V: TRBV6-5; size: -; D: TRBD2; J: TRBJ2-7; CDR3: CASSSGTSLWPYF; DNA: TGTGCCAGCAGTTCGGGGACTAGTCTATGGCCATACTTC
V: TRBV5-1; size: -; D: -; J: TRBJ1-2; CDR3: CASSLYGGDYGYTF; DNA: TGCGCCAGCAGCTTGTATGGGGGCGACTATGGCTACACCTTC
V: TRBV20-1; size: -; D: TRBD1; J: TRBJ1-1; CDR3: CSAPTGVGAFF; DNA: TGCAGTGCCCCAACAGGGGTCGGAGCTTTCTTT
V: TRBV28; size: once; D: TRBD1; J: TRBJ1-2; CDR3: CASSSAPETGGRGYTF; DNA: TGTGCCAGCAGTTCTGCGCCGGAGACAGGGGGACGCGGCTACACCTTC
V: TRBV6-6; size: -; D: TRBD2; J: TRBJ2-7; CDR3: CASSFGTSGGGYEQYF; DNA: TGTGCCAGCAGTTTCGGGACTAGCGGGGGCGGCTACGAGCAGTACTTC